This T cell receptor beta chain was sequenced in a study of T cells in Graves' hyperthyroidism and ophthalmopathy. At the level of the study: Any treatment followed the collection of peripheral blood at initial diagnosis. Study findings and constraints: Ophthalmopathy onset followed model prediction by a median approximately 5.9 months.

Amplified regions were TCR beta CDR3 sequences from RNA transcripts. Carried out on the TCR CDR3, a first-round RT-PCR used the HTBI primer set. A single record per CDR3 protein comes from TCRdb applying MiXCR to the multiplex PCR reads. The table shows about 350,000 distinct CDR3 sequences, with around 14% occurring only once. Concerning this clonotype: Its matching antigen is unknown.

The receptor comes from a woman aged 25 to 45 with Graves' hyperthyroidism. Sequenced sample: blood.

The CDR3 nucleotides are TGCAGTGCTAGAGGACCGGACGGCAATCAGCCCCAGCATTTT. Translated: CSARGPDGNQPQHF. The chain is built from TRBV20-1 and TRBJ1-5; D ambiguous. Germline lookup yields CDR1 DFQATT and CDR2 SNEGSKA (reference sequence). V was clipped by 1 base and J by 2 bases, with 9 bases between them. The CDR3 totals 14 residues.